This T cell receptor beta chain was identified during a study of blood T cell repertoires in COVID-19. Sequencing was performed with immunoSEQ multiplex PCR; in TCRdb, only in-frame clones are kept and a portion is missing. Of about 120,000 clones listed, around 89% are singletons. With V trimmed by 4 bases and J by 1 base, 3 bases remained unmatched. The CDR3 runs to 15 residues. Germline V CDR1 and CDR2: LGHNA, YSLEER. This clonotype was sampled from a human donor with acute or convalescent COVID-19. The donor label of this sample is uncertain. V gene TRBV4-3 combines with J gene TRBJ2-3, with 9 bases fitting TRBD1. The specimen was peripheral blood. The CDR3 nucleotides are TGCGCCAGCAGCCGACGGGACAGGGGCACAGATACGCAGTATTTT. Amino acids: CASSRRDRGTDTQYF.